The present T cell receptor beta chain was sequenced within a study of blood T cell repertoires in COVID-19. Whole-study context: Italy, Spain and the United States were the sources of the convalescent and acute COVID-19 samples. Nucleic acid was either cDNA or gDNA, and it came from T cells, B-cell-depleted T cells, or PBMCs.

Per the original data handling: Amplified reference gene primers provided the basis for estimating nucleated cell counts. Profiled with immunoSEQ multiplex PCR; TCRdb holds only in-frame clones, not every one. Clonal size and the V and J genes are those of that table, whereas D and trimming came from the DNA. The data contain over 250,000 clones, 90% of them singletons. Participant-given clinical history determined each cohort assignment. J gave up 4 bases and V 5 bases, and 7 bases lay outside the gene matches. CDR1 is LGHNA, CDR2 YSLEER, per germline. The CDR3 spans 15 residues. The receptor comes from a woman in her twenties or thirties who had recovered from COVID-19. This chain joins TRBV4-3 and TRBJ2-5; 10 bases are a match to TRBD1. Sequencing used PBMCs or T cells enriched from blood (not recorded which). This CDR3 reads CASSNPGTGVETQYF. Written as DNA, the CDR3 is TGCGCCAGCAGCAATCCCGGGACAGGGGTAGAGACCCAGTACTTC.